The clone carrying this T cell receptor beta chain came up once. What it binds is not known. This record comes from a study of vaccination and CD4 T cells after COVID-19. Study information: A few convalescent patients underwent sampling at day 14 and then at days 161 to 241 post-vaccination, the study reports. Overlapping spike peptides of SARS-CoV-2, HCoV-NL63, HCoV-OC43 and HCoV-229E were used, and cells were stimulated with them.

The time point denotes: late sampling 161 to 241 days after vaccination in three convalescent patients. Indicated treatment: approximately 10-day PBMC culture with coronavirus spike peptide pools or control peptides (ViraFEST assay). Culture of under 2.5 million PBMCs per well took place with about 9.8 IU/ml IL-2 and roughly 10 ug/ml peptide pools. V lost 5 bases, J lost 8 bases, and 4 bases stayed unmatched. Germline V gene sequence: CDR1 DFQATT, CDR2 SNEGSKA (reference sequence). This CDR3 is built from 13 residues. Sequenced with the Oncomine TCR Beta short-read assay was DNA taken from cultured CD4+ T cells. Genomic DNA was taken out of cultured CD4+ T cells by extraction. TCRdb used MiXCR to reprocess the PCR reads, holding one entry per CDR3 protein. The sample contains approximately 17,000 distinct CDR3 sequences, under 55% of which appear only once.

This sequence was found in a human donor who had recovered from COVID-19. This specimen was CD4+ T cells from blood, cultured in vitro, taken about 7 months after SARS-CoV-2 vaccination. V gene TRBV20-1 combines with J gene TRBJ1-6; 9 bases are shared with TRBD1. The DNA for the CDR3 is TGCAGTGCTCCCGGGACAGGGTATTCACCCCTCCACTTT. This codes for CSAPGTGYSPLHF.